The rows below give T cell receptor beta chains drawn from one sample of a study of molecular identifiers for immune sequencing clone quantification. TCRdb re-called the PCR reads through MiXCR, storing one row per CDR3 protein. The repertoire consists of some 680,000 distinct CDR3 sequences, with approximately 24% occurring once and the leading ten covering 0.75% to 0.8%. Sequencing was carried out using naive CD8+ T cells from blood, with Jurkat cell RNA spiked in. The receptors originated from a human donor in good health. Some libraries in this study had Jurkat cell RNA spiked in. CDR3s include the opening cysteine and the closing phenylalanine or tryptophan. D genes are given only for firm matches. Clone size appears in some rows only: once, few, many, or a class for an expanded clone.

-	TRBV4-1	TRBD1	TRBJ1-2	CASSRVVRDSGNYGYTF
-	TRBV6-2/TRBV6-3	-	TRBJ2-3	CASSYLGATATQYF
-	TRBV27	-	TRBJ2-7	CAGSRGSSYEQYF
many	TRBV28	-	TRBJ1-4	CASINHGQFNEKLFF
many	TRBV7-9	-	TRBJ2-3	CASSPSRDTYTDTQYF
few	TRBV7-2	-	TRBJ2-7	CASSFNGGGEQYF
many	TRBV7-6	-	TRBJ1-1	CASSPREAGEAFF
many	TRBV5-8	TRBD1	TRBJ2-2	CASSLIGPGQGPGELFF
many	TRBV5-8	-	TRBJ2-7	CASSLTGLLSYEQYF
many	TRBV5-1	TRBD2	TRBJ2-5	CASSLRGLAPYQETQYF
few	TRBV6-2/TRBV6-3	-	TRBJ2-3	CASSYSNFDTQYF
-	TRBV6-1	TRBD2	TRBJ2-1	CASSSLGLAGGLNEQFF
many	TRBV7-8	TRBD2	TRBJ2-3	CASSPGLAGGPSDTQYF
-	TRBV30	-	TRBJ1-1	CAWNWVENTEAFF
many	TRBV4-1	-	TRBJ2-7	CASSQQYAYEQYF
many	TRBV7-9	-	TRBJ2-7	CASNNGGDGSYEQYF
-	TRBV3-1	TRBD2	TRBJ2-7	CASSIVTSGYTYEQYF
many	TRBV5-4	TRBD2	TRBJ2-3	CASSSLAGANVRTDTQYF
many	TRBV30	-	TRBJ1-1	CAWSVQGGMMEAFF
-	TRBV19	-	TRBJ2-3	CASTPRRGYTDTQYF
few	TRBV7-9	-	TRBJ2-3	CASSLGLKTGATDTQYF
few	TRBV2	TRBD2	TRBJ2-7	CASSDLREGYEQYF
many	TRBV27	-	TRBJ1-5	CASSPRVQVMPQHF
-	TRBV27	TRBD1	TRBJ2-4	CASSLGTAIAKNIQYF
many	TRBV7-9	TRBD1	TRBJ2-2	CASSLPRGHNTGELFF
-	TRBV4-3	-	TRBJ2-3	CASSLLAESDTQYF
few	TRBV27	-	TRBJ1-5	CASSLSEGRGPQHF
many	TRBV29-1	TRBD1	TRBJ1-1	CSVAGTGTMNTEAFF
-	TRBV12-3/TRBV12-4	TRBD2	TRBJ2-5	CASSLEASGVTKAQYF
few	TRBV20-1	-	TRBJ1-1	CSHRTNTEAFF
many	TRBV14	-	TRBJ2-7	CASSQDAGVEQYF
-	TRBV7-9	-	TRBJ1-2	CASSLERGSINYGYTF
many	TRBV5-1	TRBD2	TRBJ2-7	CASSSGGGPYEQYF
few	TRBV9	-	TRBJ1-2	CASSVEPGFYGYTF
many	TRBV5-1	-	TRBJ2-5	CASSLMQGWETQYF
many	TRBV2	TRBD1	TRBJ2-7	CASTGEPYEQYF
many	TRBV4-1	-	TRBJ1-2	CASSQDTGTAGYTF
many	TRBV6-2/TRBV6-3	TRBD1	TRBJ1-1	CASSYDRGQATEAFF
few	TRBV24-1	-	TRBJ1-5	CATSEATAQPQHF
few	TRBV27	TRBD1	TRBJ1-1	CASSLTGGTGGTEAFF